The clone carrying this T cell receptor (beta chain) showed up just a few times. The antigen remains unidentified. J gave up 5 bases and V 1 base, and 8 bases lay outside the gene matches. CDR3 length: 16 amino acids. This specimen belongs to a study of identical twins. General study findings and limits: There is a chance that invariant MAIT and iNKT cells partially muddied zero-insertion analyses. The abundant beta clonotypes from cord blood had fewer insertions, and memory repertoires had none of this.

Everyone who gave samples was a healthy Caucasian. TCRdb re-called the 5' RACE reads through MiXCR, storing one row per CDR3 protein. The sample gives about 530,000 distinct CDR3 sequences, 20% to 25% of which show up once; around 0.5% is in the top ten. The sample was also reused in another study, on yellow fever vaccine responses in identical twins. As that report states: Twins' vaccine T cell response reportedly seemed partly convergent, partly personalized.

The chain has TRBV12-3 or TRBV12-4 and TRBJ2-3; 8 nucleotides line up with TRBD2. The receptor's source is a woman under 30 in good health. Sequencing was carried out using CD4+ T cells sorted from blood. CDR3 nucleotides: TGTGCCAGCAGTTTAGAGCCGGGGGGGCCGAAAGATACGCAGTATTTT. Translation: CASSLEPGGPKDTQYF.